The T cell receptor beta chain under discussion was sequenced for a study of PD-1 blockade in classical Hodgkin lymphoma. Study-wide findings and caveats: The CD4+ diversity rise by C4D1 was clearest in complete responders.

Clones were read by immunoSEQ multiplex PCR, and TCRdb kept only the in-frame ones, dropping some. The sample lists fewer than 20,000 clones; less than 75% were seen once. The CDR3 has 16 residues. V was pared by 1 base and J by 8 bases, with 8 bases of the junction left unmatched. Germline CDR1 is MNHEY and CDR2 is SMNVEV (reference sequence). Details on this clone: The antigen is not known.

Time point noted: cycle 4 day 1 (C4D1), after 5 to 7 weeks of nivolumab. Every patient had relapsed following autologous stem cell transplantation, and cohorts differed in brentuximab vedotin exposure. Best overall response was complete response, partial response or progressive disease in these relapsed/refractory classical Hodgkin lymphoma patients. The specimen was peripheral blood mononuclear cells (PBMCs), collected before the fourth cycle of nivolumab. The chain is built from TRBV27 and TRBJ2-1, with 10 bases identical to TRBD2. This sequence originates from a human donor with classical Hodgkin lymphoma. CDR3 sequence (DNA): TGTGCCAGCAGTTTATTCCCTAGCGGGAGTGTCCATGAGCAGTTCTTC. It encodes CASSLFPSGSVHEQFF.